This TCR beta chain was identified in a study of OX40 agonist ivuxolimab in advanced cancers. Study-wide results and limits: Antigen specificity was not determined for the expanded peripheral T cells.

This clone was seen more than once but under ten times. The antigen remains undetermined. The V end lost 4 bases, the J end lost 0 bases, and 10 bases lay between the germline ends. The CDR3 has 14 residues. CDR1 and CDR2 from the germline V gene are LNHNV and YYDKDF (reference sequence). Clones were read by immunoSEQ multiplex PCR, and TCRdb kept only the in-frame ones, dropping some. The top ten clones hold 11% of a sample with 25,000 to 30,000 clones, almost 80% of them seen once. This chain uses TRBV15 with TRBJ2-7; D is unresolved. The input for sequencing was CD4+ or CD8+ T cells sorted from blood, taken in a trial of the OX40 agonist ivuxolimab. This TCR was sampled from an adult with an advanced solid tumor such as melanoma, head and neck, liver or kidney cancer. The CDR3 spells CATSISPSSYEQYF. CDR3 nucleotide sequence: TGTGCCACCAGCATCTCCCCTAGCTCCTACGAGCAGTACTTC.